This T cell receptor beta chain was sequenced for a study of cytomegalovirus exposure and HLA in healthy donors. Trimming stripped 9 bases from V and 5 bases from J, with 14 bases between. The germline V gene encodes CDR1 MNHEY and CDR2 SMNVEV (reference sequence). There are 13 residues in the CDR3. Though nominally healthy at sampling, donors likely had unrecorded immune exposures. General study points: An ancestry cluster, one associated with Asian ancestry, reportedly showed fewer N-insertions than the roughly 700-donor mean in a later analysis. As confirmed in vitro, three CMV-associated chains were specific for CMV antigens. Rare TCR sequences predominated, though certain public TCRs were found in many donors.

The PCR ran on 60 Vbeta and 13 Jbeta primers. Method: immunoSEQ multiplex PCR; TCRdb's copy keeps in-frame clones and lacks some. Of roughly 180,000 clones listed, approximately 84% are singletons. Details on this clone: The antigen is unknown.

This sequence joins TRBV27 and TRBJ1-5, with D perhaps TRBD1 (6 bases). Sequencing was done on a sample of PBMCs. The clonotype originates from a girl aged 5-17 years in good health and CMV-seropositive. The chain's CDR3 is CASGRGAYQPQHF. The CDR3 DNA follows: TGTGCCAGTGGACGGGGGGCCTATCAGCCCCAGCATTTT.